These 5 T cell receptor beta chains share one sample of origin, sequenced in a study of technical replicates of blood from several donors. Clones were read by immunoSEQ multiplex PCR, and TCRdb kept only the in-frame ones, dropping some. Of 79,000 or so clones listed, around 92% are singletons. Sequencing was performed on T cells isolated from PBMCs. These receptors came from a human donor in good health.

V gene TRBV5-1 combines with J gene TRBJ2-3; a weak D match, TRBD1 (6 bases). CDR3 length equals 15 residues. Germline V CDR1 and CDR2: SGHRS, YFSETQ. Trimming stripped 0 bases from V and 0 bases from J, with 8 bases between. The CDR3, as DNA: TGCGCCAGCAGCTTGGGGGGGCGTAGCACAGATACGCAGTATTTT. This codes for CASSLGGRSTDTQYF.

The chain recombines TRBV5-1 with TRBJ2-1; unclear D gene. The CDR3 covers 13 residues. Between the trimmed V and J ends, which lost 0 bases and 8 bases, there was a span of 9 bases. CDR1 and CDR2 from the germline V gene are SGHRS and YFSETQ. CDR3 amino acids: CASSLALSDEQFF. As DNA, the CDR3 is TGCGCCAGCAGCTTGGCCCTGAGCGATGAGCAGTTCTTC.

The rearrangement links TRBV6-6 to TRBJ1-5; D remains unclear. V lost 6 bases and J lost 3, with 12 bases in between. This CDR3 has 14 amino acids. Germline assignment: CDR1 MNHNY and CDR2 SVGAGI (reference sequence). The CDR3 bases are TGTGCCAGCAGCCTGGACGGGATCAATCAGCCCCAGCATTTT. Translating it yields CASSLDGINQPQHF.

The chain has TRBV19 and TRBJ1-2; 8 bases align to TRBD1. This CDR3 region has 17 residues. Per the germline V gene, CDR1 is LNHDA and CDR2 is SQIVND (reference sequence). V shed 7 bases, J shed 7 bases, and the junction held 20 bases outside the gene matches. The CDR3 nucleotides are TGTGCCAGTAACGATGGGGGGGGTCCGGGACAGGTTTTTGGCTACACCTTC. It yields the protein CASNDGGGPGQVFGYTF.

The CDR3 DNA follows: TGTGCCAGCAGTGGGGCTAGCGGGAGATGGGAGCAGTACTTC. Amino acids: CASSGASGRWEQYF. This chain uses TRBV2 with TRBJ2-7; 10 bases map to TRBD2. Germline trimming cut 4 bases from V and 7 bases from J; bases unmatched to any gene: 7. Looked up from germline, CDR1 is SNHLY and CDR2 is FYNNEI. CDR3 length: 14 amino acids.